This entry concerns a single T cell receptor beta chain. The data were taken from a study of blood T cell repertoires in COVID-19. Study context: Spain, Italy and the United States supplied samples that represented acute and convalescent COVID-19. Sources were T cells, B-cell-depleted T cells, or PBMCs; the material itself was cDNA or gDNA.

Authors' methods: Amplified reference gene primers provided the basis for estimating nucleated cell counts. The protocol was immunoSEQ multiplex PCR, while the TCRdb copy is restricted to in-frame clones and leaves out a portion. For V, J and clone size, that table is used; D and trimming come from the DNA. The sample gives about 190,000 clones, 90% of which show up once; 0.62% is in the top ten. From germline, CDR1 is SGHRS and CDR2 YFSETQ. The CDR3 is 22 amino acids. The junction had 26 bases not matched to a gene; V was cut back by 4 bases and J by 4 bases. The chain recombines TRBV5-1 with TRBJ2-7, with 13 bases aligning to TRBD2. Sequences were obtained from peripheral blood. This sequence originates from a man over 45 with acute or convalescent COVID-19. CDR3 nucleotide sequence: TGCGCCAGCAGCCGGGAACCAAACCGGTCGCACCCGCGGGGACTAGCGGGGTACGAGCAGTACTTC. Its translation is CASSREPNRSHPRGLAGYEQYF.